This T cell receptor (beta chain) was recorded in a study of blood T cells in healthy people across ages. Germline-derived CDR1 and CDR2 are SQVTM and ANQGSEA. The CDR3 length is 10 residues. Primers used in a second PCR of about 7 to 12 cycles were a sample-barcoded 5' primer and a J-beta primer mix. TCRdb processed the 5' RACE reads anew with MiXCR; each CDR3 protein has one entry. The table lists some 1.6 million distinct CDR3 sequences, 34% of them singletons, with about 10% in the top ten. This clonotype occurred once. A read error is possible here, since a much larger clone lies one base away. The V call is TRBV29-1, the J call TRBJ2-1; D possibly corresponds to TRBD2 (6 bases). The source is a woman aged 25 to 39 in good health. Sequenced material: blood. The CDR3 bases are TGCAGCGTTGAGACGGGGGAGCAGTGCTTC. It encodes CSVETGEQCF.